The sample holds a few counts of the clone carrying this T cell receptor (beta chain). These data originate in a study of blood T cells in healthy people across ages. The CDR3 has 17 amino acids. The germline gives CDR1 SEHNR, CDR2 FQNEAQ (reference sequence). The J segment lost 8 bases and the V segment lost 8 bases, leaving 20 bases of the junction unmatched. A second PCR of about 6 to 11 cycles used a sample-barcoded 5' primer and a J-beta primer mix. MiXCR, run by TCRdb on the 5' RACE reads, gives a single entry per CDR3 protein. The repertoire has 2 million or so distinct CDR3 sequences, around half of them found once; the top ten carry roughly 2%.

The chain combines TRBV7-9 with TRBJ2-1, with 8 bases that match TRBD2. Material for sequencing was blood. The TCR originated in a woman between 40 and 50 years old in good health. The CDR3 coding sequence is TGTGCCAGCCCAACAGCCCGTGGCGGGGGGCCCCCCGATGAGCAGTTCTTC. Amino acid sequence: CASPTARGGGPPDEQFF.